The 14 T cell receptor beta chains below all came from one sample that was sequenced in a study of beta chain features in type 1 diabetes. Study-level points and caveats: Among patients with Type 1 diabetes, TCRB CDR3s were moderately but significantly shorter in every one of the four CD4+ subsets.

Expressed TCRB transcripts were sequenced because the isolated RNA had all been reverse transcribed beforehand. Repertoires were generated with immunoSEQ multiplex PCR, while TCRdb's copy carries only in-frame clones and drops some. The profile shows hundreds of thousands of clones, more than 13% of them singletons. These receptors have no identified antigens. Sequences were obtained from naive CD4+ T cells from blood. The receptors originated from a man between 18 and 35 years old with type 1 diabetes.

This clone has only a few counts. The V gene is TRBV7-6, the J gene TRBJ2-5, with 7 bases fitting TRBD2. CDR1 and CDR2 (germline): SGHVS, FNYEAQ. J gave up 3 bases and V 0 bases, and 10 bases lay outside the gene matches. CDR3 size: 17 residues. CDR3 region: CASSLAGGRFVEETQYF. CDR3 nucleotide sequence: TGTGCCAGCAGCTTAGCGGGGGGGAGGTTTGTGGAAGAGACCCAGTACTTC.

The chain links TRBV7-2 to TRBJ2-1; D possibly corresponds to TRBD2 (6 bases). The CDR3 contains 15 residues. Germline lookup yields CDR1 SGHTA and CDR2 FQGNSA. With 1 base removed from V and 2 bases from J, the gap between germline ends came to 9 bases. CDR3 nucleotides: TGTGCCAGCAGCTTAGTGCGGGGTACCTACAATGAGCAGTTCTTC. Residues: CASSLVRGTYNEQFF.

The chain carries TRBV18 and TRBJ2-3; D remains unclear. Looked up from germline, CDR1 is KGHSH and CDR2 is LQKENI. With 1 base removed from V and 4 bases from J, the gap between germline ends came to 15 bases. The CDR3 covers 16 residues. CDR3 in DNA: TGTGCCAGCTCACCACTTCCCGGAAGCTATCCAGATACGCAGTATTTT. It yields the protein CASSPLPGSYPDTQYF.

The chain is built from TRBV28 and TRBJ1-2; tentatively, D is TRBD1 (5 bases). The CDR3 totals 15 residues. Germline V gives CDR1 MDHEN, CDR2 SYDVKM. V lost 3 bases and J lost 5, with 16 bases in between. The CDR3 sequence is CASSFPLGDWYGYTF. The CDR3 DNA reads as TGTGCCAGCAGTTTTCCCCTTGGGGACTGGTATGGCTACACCTTC.

The chain carries TRBV30 and TRBJ1-1; D is ambiguous. Trimming removed 8 bases at V and 0 bases at J, with 10 bases between. There are 12 residues in the CDR3. Germline V gives CDR1 GTSNPN, CDR2 SVGIG (reference sequence). CDR3 region: CAGDQMNTEAFF. As DNA, the CDR3 is TGTGCCGGAGATCAGATGAACACTGAAGCTTTCTTT.

The rearrangement joins TRBV25-1 to TRBJ1-4; tentative D call: TRBD1 (6 bases). The CDR3 has 16 amino acids. The ends were cut back, 4 bases at V and 3 bases at J, with 15 bases in the middle. Germline CDR1 MGHDK, CDR2 SYGVNS. The CDR3 DNA is TGTGCCAGCAGTGCAAATCAGGGGATGGCTAATGAAAAACTGTTTTTT. Amino acid sequence: CASSANQGMANEKLFF.

Here the CDR3 DNA reads TGTGCCAGTAGTGATGCGCGAGGGCGGAGGGAGACCCAGTACTTC. This encodes CASSDARGRRETQYF. This sequence joins TRBV19 and TRBJ2-5; TRBD2 is a possible D gene (5 bases). Germline V gene sequence: CDR1 LNHDA, CDR2 SQIVND (reference sequence). Trimming left V 5 bases short and J 5 bases short, with 18 bases between. The CDR3 extends over 15 amino acids.

This clone was detected a few times. The chain uses TRBV15 and TRBJ2-7; TRBD1 matches at 9 bases. Trimming took 2 bases from V and 5 from J; bases not matched to a gene: 4. The CDR3 length is 14 residues. CDR1 is LNHNV, CDR2 YYDKDF, per germline (reference sequence). The CDR3 DNA follows: TGTGCCACCAGCAGACGGACAGGGGCCGACGAGCAGTACTTC. Amino acids: CATSRRTGADEQYF.

This clone was counted between two and nine times. The chain links TRBV7-2 to TRBJ2-5; TRBD2 might be the D (5 bases). Germline V gene data show CDR1 as SGHTA and CDR2 as FQGNSA. V lost 5 bases and J 5 bases, leaving 12 bases between the germline ends. The CDR3 is 13 amino acids. As DNA, the CDR3 is TGTGCCAGCAGCCCAGCGGCGAGGGAGACCCAGTACTTC. Protein product: CASSPAARETQYF.

The genes are TRBV2 and TRBJ2-3; 8 nucleotides agree with TRBD2. Germline-derived CDR1 and CDR2 are SNHLY and FYNNEI. The CDR3 is 16 amino acids. The ends lost 8 bases at V and 0 bases at J; junction bases unmatched: 10. The CDR3 protein is CASSYLAGPSTDTQYF. The CDR3 DNA reads as TGTGCCAGCTCTTACTTAGCGGGACCTAGCACAGATACGCAGTATTTT. Full variable domain (remainder filled in from reference TRBV2 and TRBJ2-3): EPEVTQTPSHQVTQMGQEVILRCVPISNHLYFYWYRQILGQKVEFLVSFYNNEISEKSEIFDDQFSVERPDGSNFTLKIRSTKLEDSAMYFCASSYLAGPSTDTQYFGPGTRLTVL.

This clone was seen only a few times. CDR3 protein: CAWSVSLAGIGTYNEQFF. For the CDR3, the DNA is TGTGCCTGGAGTGTCTCTTTAGCGGGGATAGGAACCTACAATGAGCAGTTCTTC. The chain uses TRBV30 and TRBJ2-1, with 8 bases that match TRBD2. The CDR3 covers 18 residues. J gave up 2 bases and V 0 bases, and 12 bases lay outside the gene matches. The germline V gene encodes CDR1 GTSNPN and CDR2 SVGIG (reference sequence).

This rearrangement joins TRBV23-1 to TRBJ2-7; no definite D call. TRBV23-1 is an ORF for which the function is uncertain. Trimming removed 6 bases at V and 0 bases at J, with 15 bases between. CDR3 length: 15 amino acids. CDR3 amino acids: CASSYGQESSYEQYF. The CDR3, as DNA: TGCGCCAGCAGCTACGGGCAGGAGAGCTCCTACGAGCAGTACTTC.

The rearrangement uses TRBV11-2 and TRBJ1-5, with TRBD1 identical over 8 bases. V dropped 5 bases and J dropped 6; count of bases not matched to a gene: 6. Germline V gene lookup returns CDR1 SGHAT and CDR2 FQNNGV. The CDR3 runs 14 residues. CDR3 sequence (DNA): TGTGCCAGCAGCGCCCAGGGGGCGGGTCAGCCCCAGCATTTT. Protein sequence: CASSAQGAGQPQHF.

This clone was picked up a small number of times. The rearrangement uses TRBV5-1 and TRBJ2-7; D might be TRBD1 (6 bases). V was pared by 3 bases and J by 2 bases, with 12 bases between. This CDR3 has 14 amino acids. Germline CDR1 and CDR2: SGHRS and YFSETQ. The CDR3 DNA follows: TGCGCCAGCAGCTCGGACAGTACAACCTACGAGCAGTACTTC. It is translated as CASSSDSTTYEQYF.